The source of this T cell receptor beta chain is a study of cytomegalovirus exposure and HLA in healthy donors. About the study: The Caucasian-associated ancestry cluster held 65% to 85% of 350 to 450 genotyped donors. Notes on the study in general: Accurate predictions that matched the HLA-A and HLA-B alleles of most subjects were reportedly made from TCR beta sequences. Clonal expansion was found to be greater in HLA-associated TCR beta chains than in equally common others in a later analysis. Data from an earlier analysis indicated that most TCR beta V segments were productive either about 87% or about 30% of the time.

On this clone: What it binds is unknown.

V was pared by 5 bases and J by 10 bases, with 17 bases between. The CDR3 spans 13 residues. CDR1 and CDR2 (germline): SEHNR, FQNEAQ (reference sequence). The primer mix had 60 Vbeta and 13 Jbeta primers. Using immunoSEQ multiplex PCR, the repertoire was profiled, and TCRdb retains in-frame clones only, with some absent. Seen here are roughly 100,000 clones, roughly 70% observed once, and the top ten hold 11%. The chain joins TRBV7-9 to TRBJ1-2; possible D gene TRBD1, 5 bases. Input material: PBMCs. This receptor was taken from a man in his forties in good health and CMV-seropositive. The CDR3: CASSPTDSEDYTF. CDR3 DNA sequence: TGTGCCAGCAGCCCCACAGACAGTGAAGACTACACCTTC.